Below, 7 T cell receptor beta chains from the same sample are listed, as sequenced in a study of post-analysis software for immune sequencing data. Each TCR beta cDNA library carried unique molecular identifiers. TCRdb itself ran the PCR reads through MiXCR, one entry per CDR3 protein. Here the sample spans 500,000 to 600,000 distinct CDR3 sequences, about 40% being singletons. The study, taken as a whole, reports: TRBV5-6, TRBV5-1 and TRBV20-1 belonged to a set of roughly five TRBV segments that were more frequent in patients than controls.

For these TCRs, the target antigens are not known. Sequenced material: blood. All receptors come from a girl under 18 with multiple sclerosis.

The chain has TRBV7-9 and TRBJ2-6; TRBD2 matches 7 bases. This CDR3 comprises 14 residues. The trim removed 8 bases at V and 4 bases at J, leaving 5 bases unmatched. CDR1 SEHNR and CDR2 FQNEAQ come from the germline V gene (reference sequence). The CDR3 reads CASREDGGANVLTF. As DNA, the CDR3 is TGTGCCAGCCGGGAGGACGGCGGGGCCAACGTCCTGACTTTC.

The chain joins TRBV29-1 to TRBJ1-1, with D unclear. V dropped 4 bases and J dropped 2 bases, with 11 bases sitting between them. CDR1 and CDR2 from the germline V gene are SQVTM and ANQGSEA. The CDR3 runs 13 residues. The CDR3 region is CSVGKILNTEAFF. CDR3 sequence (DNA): TGCAGCGTTGGAAAGATCCTTAACACTGAAGCTTTCTTT.

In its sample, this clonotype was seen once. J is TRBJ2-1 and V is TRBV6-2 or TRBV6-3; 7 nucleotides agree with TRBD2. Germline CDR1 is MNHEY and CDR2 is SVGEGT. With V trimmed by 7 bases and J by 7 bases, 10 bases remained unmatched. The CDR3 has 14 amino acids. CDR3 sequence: CASKTGGSRNEQFF. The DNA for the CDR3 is TGTGCCAGCAAGACTGGCGGGAGTAGGAATGAGCAGTTCTTC.

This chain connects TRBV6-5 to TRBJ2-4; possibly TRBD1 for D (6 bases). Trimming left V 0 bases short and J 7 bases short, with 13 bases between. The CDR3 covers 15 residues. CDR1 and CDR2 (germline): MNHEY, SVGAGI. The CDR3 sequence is CASSYSGRGMNIQYF. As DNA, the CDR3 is TGTGCCAGCAGTTACTCGGGCAGGGGTATGAACATTCAGTACTTC.

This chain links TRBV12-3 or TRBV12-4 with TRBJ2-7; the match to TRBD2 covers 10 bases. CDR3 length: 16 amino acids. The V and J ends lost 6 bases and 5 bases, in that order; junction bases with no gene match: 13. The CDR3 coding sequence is TGTGCCAGCAGCCCCCCCCGGGCTAGCGGGAGCCACGAGCAGTACTTC. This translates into CASSPPRASGSHEQYF.

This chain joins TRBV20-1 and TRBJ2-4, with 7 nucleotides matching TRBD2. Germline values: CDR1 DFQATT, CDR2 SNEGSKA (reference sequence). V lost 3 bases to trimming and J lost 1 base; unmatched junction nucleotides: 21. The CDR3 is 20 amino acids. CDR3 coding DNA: TGCAGTGCTAGTGGATCATACAGAGGCTTAATACTAGCGGCCAAAAACATTCAGTACTTC. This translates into CSASGSYRGLILAAKNIQYF.

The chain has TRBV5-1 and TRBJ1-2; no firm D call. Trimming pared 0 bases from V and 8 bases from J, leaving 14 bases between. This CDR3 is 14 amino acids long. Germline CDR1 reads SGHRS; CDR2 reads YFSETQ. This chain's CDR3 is CASSLGRAVGGYTF. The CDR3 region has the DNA TGCGCCAGCAGCTTGGGTCGAGCTGTGGGAGGCTACACCTTC.